A selection of T cell receptor beta chains follows, all from one sample in a study of beta chain features in type 1 diabetes. Clones were sequenced by immunoSEQ multiplex PCR, and TCRdb holds only the in-frame ones, with some missing. The table includes 400,000 to 450,000 clones, approximately 15% detected once. Sequencing was done on a sample of naive CD4+ T cells from blood. These receptors all come from a young man in good health. Both conserved end residues are part of each CDR3. A D gene is named only where the DNA matches it firmly. Expanded clones get a size class; other rows say once, few or many, or leave the size out.

clone_size: NA
v_call: TRBV6-5
d_call: NA
j_call: TRBJ1-1
cdr3_nt: TGTGCCAGCAGTGAAACCGGCCTGACTGAAGCTTTCTTT
cdr3_aa: CASSETGLTEAFF

clone_size: NA
v_call: TRBV7-2
d_call: NA
j_call: TRBJ1-4
cdr3_nt: TGTGCCAGCAGCCCAAGCCCCGCCGGGCGGATTAATGAAAAACTGTTTTTT
cdr3_aa: CASSPSPAGRINEKLFF

clone_size: NA
v_call: TRBV30
d_call: TRBD1
j_call: TRBJ1-2
cdr3_nt: TGTGCCTGGACCACAGGGGAGTACTATGGCTACACCTTC
cdr3_aa: CAWTTGEYYGYTF

clone_size: few
v_call: TRBV10-3
d_call: TRBD1
j_call: TRBJ2-1
cdr3_nt: TGTGCCATCAGGTCAACGACAGGGGCCACCTACAATGAGCAGTTCTTC
cdr3_aa: CAIRSTTGATYNEQFF

clone_size: few
v_call: TRBV9
d_call: NA
j_call: TRBJ2-6
cdr3_nt: TGTGCCAGCAGCGTAGGAACAGGGCGGGCTGGGGCCAACGTCCTGACTTTC
cdr3_aa: CASSVGTGRAGANVLTF

clone_size: few
v_call: TRBV11-2
d_call: NA
j_call: TRBJ2-5
cdr3_nt: TGTGCCAGCAGTCCTTCGGGCAGGGAGACCCAGTACTTC
cdr3_aa: CASSPSGRETQYF

clone_size: NA
v_call: TRBV2
d_call: NA
j_call: TRBJ1-5
cdr3_nt: TGTGCCAGCAGTGATATGGGGTGGCCCCAGCATTTT
cdr3_aa: CASSDMGWPQHF

clone_size: few
v_call: TRBV29-1
d_call: TRBD1
j_call: TRBJ2-7
cdr3_nt: TGCAGCGTTTCCGGGACAGGGGGCAACGAGCAGTACTTC
cdr3_aa: CSVSGTGGNEQYF

clone_size: few
v_call: TRBV25-1
d_call: NA
j_call: TRBJ1-1
cdr3_nt: TGTGCCAGCAGTCCTACGGGGGTCCCTGAAGCTTTCTTT
cdr3_aa: CASSPTGVPEAFF

clone_size: NA
v_call: TRBV5-4
d_call: TRBD2
j_call: TRBJ2-7
cdr3_nt: TGTGCCAGCAGCTTGGGGGTCAAGCGGGAAACTACCTTCGAGCAGTACTTC
cdr3_aa: CASSLGVKRETTFEQYF

clone_size: NA
v_call: TRBV30
d_call: NA
j_call: TRBJ1-2
cdr3_nt: TGTGCCTGGAGTCCAACAGGGCTCGGCTACACCTTC
cdr3_aa: CAWSPTGLGYTF

clone_size: NA
v_call: TRBV7-9
d_call: NA
j_call: TRBJ1-4
cdr3_nt: TGTGCCAGCAGCTTCTCAGGAAACTATGAAAAACTGTTTTTT
cdr3_aa: CASSFSGNYEKLFF

clone_size: few
v_call: TRBV4-3
d_call: NA
j_call: TRBJ2-2
cdr3_nt: TGCGCCAGCAGCCCGTGGGGCGGACAGAACACCGGGGAGCTGTTTTTT
cdr3_aa: CASSPWGGQNTGELFF